The present TCR beta chain was sequenced within a study of blood T cell repertoires in COVID-19. Study at large: Sample material is recorded as cDNA or gDNA derived from T cells, B-cell-depleted T cells, or PBMCs.

Adults between about 18 and 89 years of age took part from 20 to 25 US areas. This table comes from immunoSEQ multiplex PCR, and its TCRdb copy is limited to in-frame clones, with some not included. The table records about 400,000 clones, about 85% of them present only once. Input material: PBMCs or T cells enriched from blood (not recorded which). The receptor was isolated from a woman between 18 and 29 years old with acute COVID-19.

The CDR3 nucleotides are TGTGCAAGTCGCTTAGCAAGAGGGTCGGCAGATACGCAGTATTTT. Translated: CASRLARGSADTQYF. The J gene is TRBJ2-3, the V gene TRBV12-2; the D call of TRBD2 is as the table states it, not checked on the DNA. TRBV12-2 is assigned pseudogene status. The CDR3 consists of 15 residues.